These 23 T cell receptor beta chains were sequenced from one sample in a study of molecular identifiers for immune sequencing clone quantification. TCRdb called the PCR reads again in MiXCR, with one record for every CDR3 protein. This sample has about 500,000 distinct CDR3 sequences; under 30% occur once, and the top ten carry approximately 0.8%. Sequencing used naive CD8+ T cells from blood, with Jurkat cell RNA spiked in. Subset specified: FACS-sorted CD8+CD4-CCR7+CD45RA+ naive T cells. The receptor set was obtained from a human donor in good health. Some libraries in this study had Jurkat cell RNA spiked in.

The V and J genes are TRBV29-1 and TRBJ2-7; 7 nucleotides agree with TRBD1. CDR3 length equals 12 residues. The germline V gene has CDR1 SQVTM and CDR2 ANQGSEA. After removal of 8 bases from V and 5 bases from J, the junction contained 9 bases not matched to a gene. The DNA of the CDR3 is TGCAGCACCCTACAGGGGATGAACGAGCAGTACTTC. Translating it yields CSTLQGMNEQYF.

About this clonotype: Given the absence of the conserved phenylalanine or tryptophan at the CDR3 end, a read error is likely. The chain links TRBV20-1 to TRBJ2-5, with D unresolved. From germline, CDR1 is DFQATT and CDR2 SNEGSKA (reference sequence). V lost 6 bases to trimming and J lost 1 base, with 15 bases between them. This CDR3 comprises 14 residues. The CDR3 spells CSAPNRATQETQYL. CDR3 bases: TGCAGTGCCCCGAATCGGGCTACCCAAGAGACCCAGTACCTC.

V usage is TRBV11-1 and J usage is TRBJ2-2; D gene ambiguous. The V end lost 6 bases, the J end lost 3 bases, and 11 bases lay between the germline ends. The CDR3 runs 14 residues. Germline CDR1 reads SGHAT; CDR2 reads FQDESV (reference sequence). CDR3 region: CASREWLDTGELFF. CDR3 coding DNA: TGTGCCAGCAGGGAATGGTTGGACACCGGGGAGCTGTTTTTT.

V gene TRBV18 combines with J gene TRBJ2-4, with D perhaps matching TRBD1 (6 bases). The CDR3 length is 16 residues. CDR1 and CDR2 (germline): KGHSH, LQKENI. The V end was cut by 0 bases, the J end by 5 bases, with 14 bases between. CDR3 DNA sequence: TGTGCCAGCTCACCACCTGGGAACAGGGTACAAAACATTCAGTACTTC. Its protein product is CASSPPGNRVQNIQYF.

This clonotype was detected a few times. The chain couples TRBV4-3 to TRBJ2-5; 13 bases map to TRBD2. J gave up 2 bases and V 3 bases, and 6 bases lay outside the gene matches. CDR3 length: 17 residues. The germline gives CDR1 LGHNA, CDR2 YSLEER. The CDR3 DNA reads as TGCGCCAGCAGCCATTTGGGACTAGCGGGATCTCAAGAGACCCAGTACTTC. Protein product: CASSHLGLAGSQETQYF.

The rearrangement joins TRBV6-2 or TRBV6-3 to TRBJ1-1; 11 bases match TRBD1. The germline gives CDR1 MNHEY, CDR2 SVGEGT. After removal of 8 bases from V and 4 bases from J, the junction contained 9 bases not matched to a gene. The CDR3 has 15 amino acids. This chain's CDR3 is CASASTGTGGTEAFF. The DNA of the CDR3 is TGTGCCAGCGCATCAACCGGGACAGGGGGCACTGAAGCTTTCTTT.

The chain joins TRBV11-2 to TRBJ1-6; perhaps TRBD1 as D (6 bases). This CDR3 region has 15 residues. Germline V gene lookup returns CDR1 SGHAT and CDR2 FQNNGV. Trimming shortened V by 1 base and J by 6 bases, and 10 bases separated the two germline ends. CDR3 loop: CASSLAQGGNSPLHF. As DNA, the CDR3 is TGTGCCAGCAGCTTAGCACAGGGTGGTAATTCACCCCTCCACTTT. Together with reference TRBV11-2 and TRBJ1-6, the CDR3 gives the full variable domain: EAGVAQSPRYKIIEKRQSVAFWCNPISGHATLYWYQQILGQGPKLLIQFQNNGVVDDSQLPKDRFSAERLKGVDSTLKIQPAKLEDSAVYLCASSLAQGGNSPLHFGNGTRLTVT.

V gene TRBV20-1 combines with J gene TRBJ1-5; D not certain. V dropped 0 bases and J dropped 1 base, with 10 bases sitting between them. Germline values: CDR1 DFQATT, CDR2 SNEGSKA (reference sequence). The CDR3 length is 15 residues. CDR3 bases: TGCAGTGCTAGAGATAAGTACCGCAGCAATCAGCCCCAGCATTTT. As protein: CSARDKYRSNQPQHF.

This clonotype appeared a few times. One end of the junction does not line up with germline, which may come from a read error. This chain connects TRBV6-2 or TRBV6-3 to TRBJ1-1; 8 positions match TRBD1. The CDR3 is made up of 16 amino acids. Per the germline V gene, CDR1 is MNHEY and CDR2 is SVGEGT. The CDR3 spells CAILPGQVFMNTEAFF. CDR3 DNA sequence: TGTGCCATCCTCCCGGGACAGGTATTCATGAATACTGAAGCTTTCTTT.

The rearrangement joins TRBV7-9 to TRBJ2-1, with D perhaps TRBD2 (5 bases). Trimming removed 2 bases at V and 10 bases at J, with 15 bases between. In germline, CDR1 is SEHNR, CDR2 FQNEAQ (reference sequence). The CDR3 consists of 14 residues. The CDR3 DNA reads as TGTGCCAGCAGCTTAACGTTTGTCCGCGGGGAGCAGTTCTTC. Translated, it gives CASSLTFVRGEQFF.

This clonotype was counted at least ten times. The chain uses TRBV7-6 and TRBJ2-3; a weak D match, TRBD2 (6 bases). The CDR3 is 16 amino acids. V was cut by 5 bases and J by 0 bases, with 15 bases left in between. Per the germline V gene, CDR1 is SGHVS and CDR2 is FNYEAQ. The CDR3 sequence: CASSNHLATSTDTQYF. The CDR3 DNA is TGTGCCAGCAGCAACCACCTAGCGACTAGCACAGATACGCAGTATTTT.

This clonotype was recorded at least ten times. The chain has TRBV11-1 and TRBJ2-7; D might be TRBD1 (5 bases). CDR1 is SGHAT and CDR2 is FQDESV in the germline V gene (reference sequence). Trimming left V 4 bases short and J 0 bases short, with 7 bases between. CDR3 length: 13 residues. The CDR3 spells CASSSTDSYEQYF. The CDR3 region has the DNA TGTGCCAGCAGCTCGACAGACTCCTACGAGCAGTACTTC.

This chain connects TRBV6-1 to TRBJ2-2; D is perhaps TRBD2 (7 bases). The V gene lost 5 bases and the J gene lost 4 bases, with 14 bases spanning the gap. The germline V gene has CDR1 MNHNS and CDR2 SASEGT. This CDR3 comprises 15 residues. The CDR3 region has the DNA TGTGCCAGCAGTCCGCACAGGGAGGGCACCGGGGAGCTGTTTTTT. Translating it yields CASSPHREGTGELFF.

With respect to this clonotype: A much larger clone lies a single base off, so this may be a read error. This CDR3 is CASSSATAMGANYGYTF. The DNA for the CDR3 is TGTGCCAGCAGCTCAGCAACTGCAATGGGGGCTAACTATGGCTACACCTTC. The chain employs TRBV9 and TRBJ1-2; a weak D match, TRBD1 (5 bases). Trimming pared 4 bases from V and 0 bases from J, leaving 19 bases between. CDR3 length equals 17 residues. Per germline, CDR1 SGDLS and CDR2 YYNGEE.

This clonotype was recorded a few times. This chain joins TRBV27 and TRBJ2-5; TRBD1 or TRBD2 may be the D gene (5 bases each). V lost 1 base and J lost 4, with 13 bases in between. This CDR3 has 15 amino acids. Per germline, CDR1 MNHEY and CDR2 SMNVEV (reference sequence). The CDR3 loop reads CASSLFAGTAETQYF. In DNA form, the CDR3 reads TGTGCCAGCAGTTTATTTGCAGGGACCGCAGAGACCCAGTACTTC.

Concerning this clonotype: The CDR3 end shows no conserved phenylalanine or tryptophan, and so a read error is likely. The V gene is TRBV27, the J gene TRBJ1-5; maybe TRBD1 (5 bases). Germline V lookup: CDR1 MNHEY, CDR2 SMNVEV (reference sequence). This CDR3 is built from 13 residues. Trimming left V 5 bases short and J 4 bases short, with 9 bases between. CDR3 sequence (DNA): TGTGCCAGCAGTCACGACAGAAATCAGCCCCAGCATGTT. The encoded protein is CASSHDRNQPQHV.

This clonotype was seen a few times. The chain carries TRBV4-3 and TRBJ2-1; possibly TRBD1 for D (6 bases). There are 14 residues in the CDR3. V lost 5 bases and J lost 2, with 10 bases in between. The germline gives CDR1 LGHNA, CDR2 YSLEER. Written as DNA, the CDR3 is TGCGCCAGCAGCTCAGGGGAACCCTACAATGAGCAGTTCTTC. This encodes CASSSGEPYNEQFF.

The chain has TRBV7-6 and TRBJ2-2; TRBD1 might be the D (6 bases). Germline assignment: CDR1 SGHVS and CDR2 FNYEAQ. The CDR3 consists of 17 residues. Trimming removed 1 base at V and 0 bases at J, with 12 bases between. CDR3 in DNA: TGTGCCAGCAGCTTAGATATCCAGGGGCCGAACACCGGGGAGCTGTTTTTT. Translated, it gives CASSLDIQGPNTGELFF.

The rearrangement joins TRBV11-2 to TRBJ2-3; the match to TRBD2 covers 7 bases. Per the germline V gene, CDR1 is SGHAT and CDR2 is FQNNGV. The CDR3 contains 15 residues. The junction had 6 bases not matched to a gene; V was cut back by 1 base and J by 5 bases. The CDR3 here is CASSLVWGREDTQYF. The CDR3 DNA reads TGTGCCAGCAGCTTAGTCTGGGGGAGGGAAGATACGCAGTATTTT.

The gene calls are TRBV5-4 and TRBJ2-7, with 8 bases aligning to TRBD1. CDR1 is SGHNT, CDR2 YYREEE, per germline (reference sequence). The CDR3 consists of 16 residues. The ends lost 0 bases at V and 5 bases at J; junction bases unmatched: 10. Here the CDR3 reads CASSLEVTGVPDEQYF. The CDR3 DNA reads TGTGCCAGCAGCTTGGAGGTGACAGGGGTGCCAGACGAGCAGTACTTC.

The genes are TRBV6-2 or TRBV6-3 and TRBJ2-1, with 8 bases lining up with TRBD2. The V gene's germline CDR1 is MNHEY and CDR2 SVGEGT. Trimming cost V 6 bases and J 7 bases; bases outside gene matches: 5. The CDR3 runs to 13 residues. CDR3 DNA: TGTGCCAGCAGGGTGGCGGGAGGTAATGAGCAGTTCTTC. It translates to CASRVAGGNEQFF.

In its sample, this clonotype was seen many times. This chain uses TRBV12-3 or TRBV12-4 with TRBJ2-3; 11 bases align to TRBD2. The CDR3 loop spans 16 amino acids. With 5 bases clipped from V and 5 bases from J, the junction kept 9 bases outside the gene matches. The CDR3 sequence is CASSPLTSGRGDTQYF. The CDR3 nucleotides are TGTGCCAGCAGTCCGCTTACTAGCGGGAGAGGAGATACGCAGTATTTT.

As to this clonotype: A much bigger clone sits one base away, suggesting this may be a read error. The chain recombines TRBV29-1 with TRBJ2-7, with a tentative D call TRBD2 (6 bases). Germline-derived CDR1 and CDR2 are SQVTM and ANQGSEA. This CDR3 comprises 15 residues. V dropped 5 bases and J dropped 2 bases, with 19 bases sitting between them. The CDR3 DNA is TGCAGCGTTAAACTGGTGGGGACTGAGACCTACGAGCAGTACTTC. Protein sequence: CSVKLVGTETYEQYF.